The text below deals with one T cell receptor (beta chain). Its specificity is not known. The TCRbeta library was prepared with unique molecular identifiers. A single record per CDR3 protein comes from TCRdb applying MiXCR to the PCR reads. Among 600,000 or so distinct CDR3 sequences, roughly 24% were seen once, and the ten largest hold around 14%. These data are taken from a study of T-cell reconstitution after alpha-beta-depleted transplantation in children. The study's findings and limits: In patients about two months after transplant, alpha-beta T cells reportedly arose from several hundred expanded graft clones. Hyperexpanded clones declined; after one year, newly produced T cells mostly supplied diversity. Recipient T cells and thymic progenitors that survived gave rise to the high TCRbeta diversity observed at day 60 in some patients.

The CDR3 length is 12 residues. V was clipped by 5 bases and J by 6 bases, with 9 bases between them. Germline V gene lookup returns CDR1 SEHNR and CDR2 FQNEAQ (reference sequence). Sequences were derived from PBMCs, mostly from graft donor cells, sampled 360 days after TCRalphabeta/CD19-depleted stem cell transplant. The chain uses TRBV7-9 and TRBJ2-3; D gene unclear. The TCR was taken from a boy younger than two who had a stem cell transplant for acute myeloid leukemia, so the T cells may come from the graft donor. For the CDR3, the DNA is TGTGCCAGCAGCCAACTCTTGGATACGCAGTATTTT. Translated, it gives CASSQLLDTQYF.